The T cell receptor beta chain under discussion was sequenced for a study of OX40 agonist ivuxolimab in advanced cancers. Study overall: Every 2 weeks, patients received ivuxolimab intravenously, dosed at 0.01 to 10 mg/kg.

The CDR3 runs 13 residues. Germline V gene data show CDR1 as GTSNPN and CDR2 as SVGIG (reference sequence). V was trimmed by 4 bases and J by 8 bases, leaving 15 bases between them. Study-wide findings and caveats: Compared with CD4+, CD8+ T cells on average had more expanded clones. Doses of 0.1 to 3.0 mg/kg were accompanied by clonal expansion of CD4+ and CD8+ blood T cells by week 6.

As to this clone: Antigen specificity is unknown.

The assay was immunoSEQ multiplex PCR, and TCRdb's table has in-frame clones only and misses some. Counted here are around 70,000 clones, 85% occurring once; the ten biggest clones make up under 0.55%. It was autoimmune disease history or systemic immunosuppression that excluded patients. The source of this sequence is an adult with an advanced solid tumor such as melanoma, head and neck, liver or kidney cancer. The sample was CD4+ or CD8+ T cells sorted from blood, taken in a trial of the OX40 agonist ivuxolimab. This sequence joins TRBV30 and TRBJ1-3; no firm D call. This chain's CDR3 is CAWTRSRVDTIYF. CDR3 sequence (DNA): TGTGCCTGGACCAGGTCCCGAGTCGACACCATATATTTT.